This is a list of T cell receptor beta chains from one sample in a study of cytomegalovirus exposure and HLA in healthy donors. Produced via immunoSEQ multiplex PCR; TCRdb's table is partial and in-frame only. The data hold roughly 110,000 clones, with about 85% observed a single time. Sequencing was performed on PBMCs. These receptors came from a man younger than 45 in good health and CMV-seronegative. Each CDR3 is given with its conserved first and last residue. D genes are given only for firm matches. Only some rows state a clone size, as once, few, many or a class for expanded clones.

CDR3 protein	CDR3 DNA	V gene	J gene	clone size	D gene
CATSQGVYEQYF	TGTGCCACCTCGCAGGGCGTCTACGAGCAGTACTTC	TRBV6-5	TRBJ2-7	.	.
CASSFGGNEQFF	TGTGCCAGCAGTTTCGGTGGCAATGAGCAGTTCTTC	TRBV27	TRBJ2-1	.	.
CASSEDRGSFEAFF	TGTGCCAGCAGTGAGGACAGGGGAAGCTTTGAAGCTTTCTTT	TRBV2	TRBJ1-1	.	TRBD1
CASKSEATDTQYF	TGCGCCAGCAAGAGCGAGGCCACAGATACGCAGTATTTT	TRBV10-1	TRBJ2-3	.	.
CASSPGSTPDTQYF	TGTGCCAGCTCACCAGGGAGTACACCAGATACGCAGTATTTT	TRBV18	TRBJ2-3	few	.
CASSPGLAGDNEQFF	TGTGCCAGCAGCCCAGGACTAGCGGGGGACAATGAGCAGTTCTTC	TRBV13	TRBJ2-1	.	TRBD2
CSVAGLAGGTGELFF	TGCAGCGTTGCTGGCCTAGCGGGAGGTACCGGGGAGCTGTTTTTT	TRBV29-1	TRBJ2-2	.	TRBD2
CARSLGPGLSSYEQYF	TGTGCCAGAAGCTTGGGTCCGGGACTATCCTCCTACGAGCAGTACTTC	TRBV5-3	TRBJ2-7	.	TRBD2
CASSPPLVTEAFF	TGTGCCAGCTCACCTCCACTGGTCACTGAAGCTTTCTTT	TRBV18	TRBJ1-1	.	.
CATSGTTRGSYNEQFF	TGTGCCACCAGCGGTACTACGCGGGGCTCCTACAATGAGCAGTTCTTC	TRBV15	TRBJ2-1	.	.
CASSAGTPSYEQYF	TGTGCCAGCAGCGCCGGGACTCCTTCCTACGAGCAGTACTTC	TRBV6-5	TRBJ2-7	.	.
CASSLKARTEAFF	TGTGCCAGCAGCCTTAAGGCCAGGACTGAAGCTTTCTTT	TRBV28	TRBJ1-1	few	.
CASSHRGLAETNTGELFF	TGCGCCAGCAGCCATCGGGGACTAGCGGAGACGAACACCGGGGAGCTGTTTTTT	TRBV4-1	TRBJ2-2	few	TRBD2
CASSEDSESPLHF	TGTGCCAGCAGTGAGGACAGCGAATCACCCCTCCACTTT	TRBV6-1	TRBJ1-6	medium-sized	.
CASRETGLETQYF	TGTGCCAGCAGGGAGACAGGGCTGGAGACCCAGTACTTC	TRBV6-1	TRBJ2-5	.	TRBD1
CSVARRRNTEAFF	TGCAGCGTTGCGAGGAGGAGGAACACTGAAGCTTTCTTT	TRBV29-1	TRBJ1-1	once	.
CASKAWTSGGAASSYNEQFF	TGTGCCAGTAAGGCTTGGACTAGCGGGGGGGCCGCAAGCTCCTACAATGAGCAGTTCTTC	TRBV19	TRBJ2-1	once	TRBD2
CASTREAGGGQPQHF	TGTGCCAGCACCAGAGAGGCCGGGGGTGGACAGCCCCAGCATTTT	TRBV2	TRBJ1-5	.	.
CASTPGFQETQYF	TGTGCCAGCACCCCAGGGTTTCAAGAGACCCAGTACTTC	TRBV6-1	TRBJ2-5	once	.
CASSSPAASGRMRTGELFF	TGTGCCAGCAGCTCCCCCGCAGCTAGCGGGAGAATGAGAACCGGGGAGCTGTTTTTT	TRBV7-9	TRBJ2-2	.	TRBD2
CASSLGRGDQETQYF	TGTGCCAGCAGCCTAGGGAGGGGTGATCAAGAGACCCAGTACTTC	TRBV7-8	TRBJ2-5	.	TRBD2
CASSRQPPIEQYF	TGTGCCAGCAGTCGACAGCCCCCCATCGAGCAGTACTTC	TRBV5-6	TRBJ2-7	few	.
CASTTAGRVVQYF	TGTGCCAGCACTACGGCAGGGCGAGTCGTTCAGTACTTC	TRBV2	TRBJ2-4	.	.
CASSLRSGPSTDTQYF	TGTGCCAGCAGCTTACGATCAGGGCCGAGCACAGATACGCAGTATTTT	TRBV7-8	TRBJ2-3	.	.
CASSPPGGGRGETQYF	TGTGCCAGCAGCCCCCCCGGTGGTGGCCGGGGGGAGACCCAGTACTTC	TRBV11-2	TRBJ2-5	.	.
CASSGSLGQGGTGELFF	TGTGCCAGCAGTGGCTCCCTCGGACAGGGAGGGACCGGGGAGCTGTTTTTT	TRBV25-1	TRBJ2-2	.	.
CASSDAAGAGELFF	TGTGCCAGCAGTGACGCTGCGGGTGCCGGGGAGCTGTTTTTT	TRBV6-4	TRBJ2-2	.	.
CASRTGTSPPDTQYF	TGTGCCAGCAGGACCGGGACTAGTCCCCCGGATACGCAGTATTTT	TRBV5-4	TRBJ2-3	.	TRBD2
CASGRTGDETQYF	TGTGCCAGCGGACGGACAGGGGACGAGACCCAGTACTTC	TRBV2	TRBJ2-5	.	TRBD1